Listed below are T cell receptor beta chains from one sample, sequenced in a study of blood T cells in healthy people across ages. Using its own MiXCR run on the 5' RACE reads, TCRdb lists one record per CDR3 protein. The table includes roughly 1,300,000 distinct CDR3 sequences, approximately 60% detected once. The material sequenced was blood. These receptors originate from a man aged 18 to 30 in good health. The CDR3 runs from the conserved cysteine through the conserved F or W. The order of the fields is clone size, J gene, D gene, CDR3 length, V gene, CDR3 DNA, CDR3 protein. D genes are given only for firm matches. For some rows the clone size is stated as once, few or many, or as a class when expanded; others skip it.

clone size: NA
J gene: TRBJ2-3
D gene: TRBD1
CDR3 length: 15
V gene: TRBV29-1
CDR3 DNA: TGCAGCATGTCCGGGACAGGGGGCTTCACAGATACGCAGTATTTT
CDR3 protein: CSMSGTGGFTDTQYF

clone size: NA
J gene: TRBJ2-1
D gene: TRBD2
CDR3 length: 14
V gene: TRBV4-3
CDR3 DNA: TGCGCCAGCAGCCCTTCGTGGGGGGGTTATGAGCAGTTCTTC
CDR3 protein: CASSPSWGGYEQFF

clone size: NA
J gene: TRBJ2-1
D gene: NA
CDR3 length: 13
V gene: TRBV14
CDR3 DNA: TGTGCCAGCAGCCTAAGAGGGCTGGGTGAGCAGTTCTTC
CDR3 protein: CASSLRGLGEQFF

clone size: NA
J gene: TRBJ2-1
D gene: NA
CDR3 length: 12
V gene: TRBV4-2
CDR3 DNA: TGTGCCAGCCAAGGGAGTGGTTACGAGCAGTTCTTC
CDR3 protein: CASQGSGYEQFF

clone size: NA
J gene: TRBJ2-1
D gene: NA
CDR3 length: 17
V gene: TRBV10-3
CDR3 DNA: TGTGCCATTACCGCCTCTGAACCACCACCTCCATCCAATGAGCAGTTCTTC
CDR3 protein: CAITASEPPPPSNEQFF

clone size: NA
J gene: TRBJ1-5
D gene: NA
CDR3 length: 14
V gene: TRBV4-1
CDR3 DNA: TGCGCCAGCAGCCAACGCTCCGAGCGACAGCCCCAGCATTTT
CDR3 protein: CASSQRSERQPQHF

clone size: NA
J gene: TRBJ2-7
D gene: TRBD1
CDR3 length: 15
V gene: TRBV6-1
CDR3 DNA: TGTGCCAGCAGTGAAGGGCAGGGGGCAATCTACGAGCAGTACTTC
CDR3 protein: CASSEGQGAIYEQYF

clone size: few
J gene: TRBJ2-7
D gene: NA
CDR3 length: 15
V gene: TRBV4-1
CDR3 DNA: TGCGCCAGCAGCTTATCCGGATCGAGCTCCTACGAGCAGTACTTC
CDR3 protein: CASSLSGSSSYEQYF

clone size: NA
J gene: TRBJ2-5
D gene: NA
CDR3 length: 13
V gene: TRBV5-1
CDR3 DNA: TGCGCCAGCAGTGAGGACATCCCGGGGGCCCAGTACTTC
CDR3 protein: CASSEDIPGAQYF

clone size: NA
J gene: TRBJ2-7
D gene: NA
CDR3 length: 14
V gene: TRBV6-5
CDR3 DNA: TGTGCCAGCAGTTACTCGAGGACGGACTACGAGCAGTACTTC
CDR3 protein: CASSYSRTDYEQYF

clone size: NA
J gene: TRBJ1-1
D gene: TRBD1
CDR3 length: 12
V gene: TRBV20-1
CDR3 DNA: TGCAGGATAACCGGGACAGGGTTCTTGGCTTTCTTT
CDR3 protein: CRITGTGFLAFF

clone size: NA
J gene: TRBJ1-2
D gene: NA
CDR3 length: 13
V gene: TRBV4-3
CDR3 DNA: TGCGCCAGCAGCCAAGAACACCTCTATGGCTACACCTTC
CDR3 protein: CASSQEHLYGYTF

clone size: NA
J gene: TRBJ2-3
D gene: NA
CDR3 length: 15
V gene: TRBV11-2
CDR3 DNA: TGTGCCAGCAGCTTAGATCCGACGACCACAGATACGCAGTATTTT
CDR3 protein: CASSLDPTTTDTQYF

clone size: NA
J gene: TRBJ2-1
D gene: NA
CDR3 length: 13
V gene: TRBV11-2
CDR3 DNA: TGTGCCAGCAGCACAGACAGGTACAATGAGCAGTTCTTC
CDR3 protein: CASSTDRYNEQFF

clone size: once
J gene: TRBJ2-1
D gene: NA
CDR3 length: 15
V gene: TRBV27
CDR3 DNA: TGTGCCAGCAGTCCGCCTAGGGAGTTTGGGCATGAGCAGTTCTTC
CDR3 protein: CASSPPREFGHEQFF

clone size: few
J gene: TRBJ2-1
D gene: TRBD1
CDR3 length: 15
V gene: TRBV20-1
CDR3 DNA: TGCAGCGTAAAGACAGGGTTCAGATCCTACAATGAGCAGTTCTTC
CDR3 protein: CSVKTGFRSYNEQFF

clone size: NA
J gene: TRBJ1-4
D gene: NA
CDR3 length: 16
V gene: TRBV28
CDR3 DNA: TGTGCCAGCAGTTTTGTGGGGCTCGGAACTAATGAAAAGCTGTTTTTT
CDR3 protein: CASSFVGLGTNEKLFF

clone size: NA
J gene: TRBJ2-7
D gene: TRBD1
CDR3 length: 16
V gene: TRBV27
CDR3 DNA: TGTGCCAGCAGTTTATCATTTGGGACAGGGGGCTACGAGCAGTACTTC
CDR3 protein: CASSLSFGTGGYEQYF

clone size: few
J gene: TRBJ2-1
D gene: TRBD2
CDR3 length: 16
V gene: TRBV4-1
CDR3 DNA: TGCGCCAGCCAACGGTTAGCGGGAGATCCCTACAATGAGCAGTTCTTC
CDR3 protein: CASQRLAGDPYNEQFF

clone size: NA
J gene: TRBJ1-2
D gene: TRBD1
CDR3 length: 13
V gene: TRBV20-1
CDR3 DNA: TGCAGTGCTAGACCTGACAGGGGCTATGGCTACACCTTC
CDR3 protein: CSARPDRGYGYTF

clone size: NA
J gene: TRBJ2-5
D gene: NA
CDR3 length: 13
V gene: TRBV10-3
CDR3 DNA: TGTGCCATCAGTGAGGACAGACGGAATGAGCAGTACTTC
CDR3 protein: CAISEDRRNEQYF

clone size: NA
J gene: TRBJ2-1
D gene: NA
CDR3 length: 17
V gene: TRBV12-3/TRBV12-4
CDR3 DNA: TGTGCCAGCAGTCCTCGGACGACTAGATTTGGTTACAATGAGCAGTTCTTC
CDR3 protein: CASSPRTTRFGYNEQFF

clone size: few
J gene: TRBJ2-1
D gene: NA
CDR3 length: 15
V gene: TRBV4-1
CDR3 DNA: TGCGCCAGCAGCCAATCGCCGGACAGACAGAATGAGCAGTTCTTC
CDR3 protein: CASSQSPDRQNEQFF

clone size: NA
J gene: TRBJ1-3
D gene: NA
CDR3 length: 14
V gene: TRBV29-1
CDR3 DNA: TGCAGCGTGGGGGACCCCACCTCTGGAAACACCATATATTTT
CDR3 protein: CSVGDPTSGNTIYF

clone size: NA
J gene: TRBJ1-2
D gene: TRBD1
CDR3 length: 12
V gene: TRBV20-1
CDR3 DNA: TGCAGTGCTGGGGACAGGGTGCGGGGCTACACCTTC
CDR3 protein: CSAGDRVRGYTF

clone size: NA
J gene: TRBJ2-3
D gene: NA
CDR3 length: 13
V gene: TRBV20-1
CDR3 DNA: TGCAGTGCTTTACTGGGGCGCACAGATACGCAGTATTTT
CDR3 protein: CSALLGRTDTQYF